This TCR beta chain was sequenced in a study of human T cells and chemical hapten exposure. Per germline, CDR1 LNHDA and CDR2 SQIVND (reference sequence). The CDR3 is 18 amino acids. The ends lost 4 bases at V and 0 bases at J; junction bases unmatched: 8. This clonotype came up many times. What it binds is unknown. Study conclusions and caveats: Those TCRs sitting above 1 in 1000 frequency stayed the same with DPC sensitization. Patch test score was positively correlated with the counts of TCRs that had expanded at PT1.

The sample's time point: patch test 2, 6 weeks after DPC sensitization. The treatment here: therapeutic diphenylcyclopropenone sensitization with weekly scalp DPC. Donors, patients with alopecia ranging from 18 to 70 years old and judged suitable for DPC, provided samples. TCRdb processed the RACE reads anew with MiXCR; each CDR3 protein has one entry. This table has under 100,000 distinct CDR3 sequences, approximately 10% appearing once. The sequence was collected from a woman aged 25 to 39 with alopecia areata. Some clones in this sample may be carry-over from other donors' samples. Sample: whole blood, taken in connection with sensitization to the hapten diphenylcyclopropenone (DPC). J is TRBJ2-6 and V is TRBV19; TRBD1 matches at 8 bases. The CDR3 DNA is TGTGCCAGTAGTACATTGCCAGGGGGCTCCTCTGGGGCCAACGTCCTGACTTTC. This sequence encodes CASSTLPGGSSGANVLTF.